Below are 4 T cell receptor beta chains sequenced from a single sample in a study of blood T cell repertoires in COVID-19. Clones were sequenced by immunoSEQ multiplex PCR, and TCRdb holds only the in-frame ones, with some missing. The sample gives about 66,000 clones, 70% to 85% of which show up once; just over 6.5% is in the top ten. Sequencing was carried out using peripheral blood. Receptor source: a man aged 60 to 69 with acute or convalescent COVID-19.

This chain connects TRBV7-2 to TRBJ2-1; 8 bases are a match to TRBD1. There are 22 residues in the CDR3. CDR1 and CDR2 (germline): SGHTA, FQGNSA. Trimming took 0 bases from V and 4 from J; bases not matched to a gene: 23. CDR3 amino acids: CASSLADRIQPGQGARYNEQFF. The CDR3 DNA is TGTGCCAGCAGCTTAGCGGACCGAATTCAACCTGGCCAGGGGGCACGGTACAATGAGCAGTTCTTC.

The J gene is TRBJ1-4, the V gene TRBV4-3; the match to TRBD1 covers 9 bases. The CDR3 is 17 amino acids. With V trimmed by 3 bases and J by 8 bases, 13 bases remained unmatched. Looked up from germline, CDR1 is LGHNA and CDR2 is YSLEER. DNA for the CDR3: TGCGCCAGCAGCCATGTAACAGGGGGCGGTCGGGGAGAAAAACTGTTTTTT. Its protein is CASSHVTGGGRGEKLFF.

The CDR3 spells CASSYVSDNEKLFF. CDR3 DNA: TGTGCCAGCAGTTACGTGTCAGATAATGAAAAACTGTTTTTT. The chain uses TRBV6-6 and TRBJ1-4; D remains ambiguous. Trimming stripped 2 bases from V and 4 bases from J, with 8 bases between. Germline V gives CDR1 MNHNY, CDR2 SVGAGI (reference sequence). The CDR3 is made up of 14 amino acids.

This rearrangement joins TRBV6-1 to TRBJ1-5; weak D call: TRBD1 (6 bases). V was trimmed by 3 bases and J by 6 bases, leaving 15 bases between them. The CDR3 totals 15 residues. Germline V gene data show CDR1 as MNHNS and CDR2 as SASEGT. The CDR3 here is CASSEEFRGSQPQHF. The CDR3 nucleotides read TGTGCCAGCAGTGAGGAGTTCAGGGGAAGTCAGCCCCAGCATTTT.